The next 21 T cell receptor beta chains were all read from a single sample in a study of blood T cell repertoires in COVID-19. Data came from immunoSEQ multiplex PCR; TCRdb stores just in-frame clones and leaves some out. This repertoire shows hundreds of thousands of clones, just under 85% found once; its top ten account for under 2%. Sequenced input: peripheral blood. These receptors were obtained from a woman older than 75 with acute or convalescent COVID-19.

This chain joins TRBV19 and TRBJ1-1, with 10 bases that match TRBD1. The CDR3 contains 18 residues. Germline lookup yields CDR1 LNHDA and CDR2 SQIVND (reference sequence). Germline trimming cut 1 base from V and 2 bases from J; bases unmatched to any gene: 10. The CDR3 here is CASSIVYRTGGRNTEAFF. Here the CDR3 DNA reads TGTGCCAGTAGTATAGTTTACAGGACAGGGGGACGAAACACTGAAGCTTTCTTT. The full variable domain, with the rest looked up from reference TRBV19 and TRBJ1-1, is DGGITQSPKYLFRKEGQNVTLSCEQNLNHDAMYWYRQDPGQGLRLIYYSQIVNDFQKGDIAEGYSVSREKKESFPLTVTSAQKNPTAFYLCASSIVYRTGGRNTEAFFGQGTRLTVV.

This clone has only one observation. The genes are TRBV6-2 or TRBV6-3 and TRBJ2-5; D unclear. Germline lookup yields CDR1 MNHEY and CDR2 SVGEGT. Trimming pared 3 bases from V and 1 base from J, leaving 15 bases between. CDR3 length equals 16 residues. CDR3 protein: CASSYGPVRTQETQYF. The CDR3 region has the DNA TGTGCCAGCAGTTATGGGCCCGTCCGTACCCAAGAGACCCAGTACTTC.

This chain links TRBV5-1 with TRBJ2-1; a weak D match, TRBD2 (6 bases). The germline V gene has CDR1 SGHRS and CDR2 YFSETQ. The CDR3 extends over 16 amino acids. V was pared by 4 bases and J by 0 bases, with 14 bases between. This CDR3 reads CASSQGWGDSYNEQFF. The CDR3 DNA reads as TGCGCCAGCAGCCAAGGTTGGGGGGACTCCTACAATGAGCAGTTCTTC.

The chain uses TRBV19 and TRBJ2-4; 9 nucleotides agree with TRBD1. The CDR3 has 16 amino acids. V trimming: 6 bases; J trimming: 7 bases; junction bases outside the gene matches: 13. Germline values: CDR1 LNHDA, CDR2 SQIVND (reference sequence). The CDR3 reads CASSGTGPVQGNIQYF. The CDR3 bases are TGTGCCAGTAGCGGGACAGGGCCCGTCCAAGGCAACATTCAGTACTTC.

CDR3 loop: CASSLGQGYGYTF. The CDR3 nucleotides are TGTGCCAGCAGTTTGGGACAGGGCTATGGCTACACCTTC. The chain carries TRBV27 and TRBJ1-2, with 9 bases that match TRBD1. Germline V CDR1 and CDR2: MNHEY, SMNVEV (reference sequence). Unmatched junction bases numbered 0, after V lost 3 bases and J lost 4 bases. The CDR3 sequence is 13 residues long.

The chain couples TRBV4-1 to TRBJ2-5, with TRBD2 matching 13 bases. V shed 4 bases and J 5 bases; nucleotides not matched to a gene: 4. Germline CDR1 MGHRA, CDR2 YSYEKL. This CDR3 comprises 15 residues. The CDR3 nucleotides read TGCGCCAGCAGCCCCCAACTAGCGGGAGGGGAGACCCAGTACTTC. Its protein is CASSPQLAGGETQYF.

A remark on this clone: At one boundary the junction diverges from the germline segment, which might be a read error. V and J are TRBV7-8 and TRBJ2-3; 9 nucleotides agree with TRBD2. The germline gives CDR1 SGHVS, CDR2 FQNEAQ. The CDR3 consists of 14 residues. The CDR3 nucleotides are TGTGCCAGCAGCGTAGCGGGAGTGGCAGATACGCAGTATTTT. Its protein is CASSVAGVADTQYF.

This clone was seen once. CDR3 sequence: CASSETGQTRTHF. CDR3 in DNA: TGTGCCAGCTCAGAGACCGGACAGACCCGCACGCATTTT. The chain uses TRBV18 and TRBJ1-5; possibly TRBD1 for D (6 bases). Germline V lookup: CDR1 KGHSH, CDR2 LQKENI. The CDR3 has 13 amino acids. V was clipped by 5 bases and J by 15 bases, with 20 bases between them.

The chain carries TRBV11-2 and TRBJ1-2; D is undetermined. Germline CDR1 SGHAT, CDR2 FQNNGV. V was clipped by 2 bases and J by 2 bases, with 12 bases between them. The CDR3 extends over 15 amino acids. Here the CDR3 DNA reads TGTGCCAGCAGCTTATCACGCGAGTCCAACTATGGCTACACCTTC. The encoded protein is CASSLSRESNYGYTF.

V and J are TRBV27 and TRBJ2-1; 9 bases line up with TRBD1. Germline CDR1 is MNHEY and CDR2 is SMNVEV (reference sequence). Trimming at V came to 8 bases and at J to 6 bases, leaving 14 bases not matched to a gene. The CDR3 consists of 16 residues. The CDR3 bases are TGTGCCAGCTTAACCCTTCCCGGGACAGGGACCAATGAGCAGTTCTTC. Residues: CASLTLPGTGTNEQFF.

This clone was detected only once. J is TRBJ1-2 and V is TRBV3-1 (or the pseudogene TRBV3-2), with D possibly TRBD1 on 5 matching bases. The CDR3 consists of 15 residues. Germline CDR1 reads LGHDT; CDR2 reads YNNKEL (reference sequence). The V end lost 1 base, the J end lost 4 bases, and 13 bases lay between the germline ends. CDR3: CASSQGIRVGYGYTF. The CDR3 DNA reads TGTGCCAGCAGCCAAGGAATCAGGGTGGGCTATGGCTACACCTTC.

The CDR3: CASMGGTGNQPQHF. The DNA of the CDR3 is TGTGCCAGTATGGGGGGGACGGGCAATCAGCCCCAGCATTTT. The J gene is TRBJ1-5, the V gene TRBV19, with D perhaps TRBD1 (5 bases). Germline-derived CDR1 and CDR2 are LNHDA and SQIVND (reference sequence). The V end was cut by 7 bases, the J end by 2 bases, with 12 bases between. This CDR3 spans 14 amino acids.

J is TRBJ2-3 and V is TRBV10-3; 12 nucleotides line up with TRBD2. Germline V gene lookup returns CDR1 ENHRY and CDR2 SYGVKD. The CDR3 runs to 16 residues. Germline trimming cut 2 bases from V and 9 bases from J; bases unmatched to any gene: 9. The CDR3, as DNA: TGTGCCATCAGTGAGCTTTCTAGCGGGGGGGCCGGGACGCAGTATTTT. It yields the protein CAISELSSGGAGTQYF.

The rearrangement uses TRBV6-5 and TRBJ2-5, with TRBD2 identical over 7 bases. The CDR3 is 16 amino acids. Germline CDR1 MNHEY, CDR2 SVGAGI. The J segment lost 5 bases and the V segment lost 2 bases, leaving 11 bases of the junction unmatched. CDR3 bases: TGTGCCAGCAGTTACGGGGCGGGAGTGAAGTCGGAGACCCAGTACTTC. This encodes CASSYGAGVKSETQYF.

This chain uses TRBV19 with TRBJ1-1; 10 nucleotides align to TRBD1. This CDR3 spans 16 amino acids. V shed 4 bases and J 10 bases; nucleotides not matched to a gene: 15. Looked up from germline, CDR1 is LNHDA and CDR2 is SQIVND (reference sequence). CDR3 in amino acids: CASSTPRGTGALGAFF. In nucleotides, the CDR3 is TGTGCCAGTAGTACCCCCCGGGGGACAGGGGCTTTGGGAGCTTTCTTT.

The V and J genes are TRBV4-2 and TRBJ2-5; D is uncertain. Germline V gene lookup returns CDR1 LGHNA and CDR2 YNFKEQ. The CDR3 loop spans 14 amino acids. V dropped 2 bases and J dropped 4 bases, with 11 bases sitting between them. Written as DNA, the CDR3 is TGTGCCAGCAGCCAATCCTATAGCCGAGAGACCCAGTACTTC. It encodes CASSQSYSRETQYF.

The chain joins TRBV19 to TRBJ1-5; D perhaps matches TRBD1 (6 bases). The CDR3 extends over 16 amino acids. Germline CDR1 and CDR2: LNHDA and SQIVND (reference sequence). V lost 9 bases to trimming and J lost 7 bases, with 25 bases between them. The chain's CDR3 is CASGLQGGARFQPQHF. In DNA, the CDR3 is TGTGCCAGCGGACTTCAAGGGGGGGCGAGATTCCAGCCCCAGCATTTT.

This chain links TRBV6-5 with TRBJ1-2, with 11 positions matching TRBD1. V was pared by 3 bases and J by 8 bases, with 5 bases of the junction left unmatched. CDR1 and CDR2 from the germline V gene are MNHEY and SVGAGI. The CDR3 contains 14 residues. CDR3 DNA: TGTGCCAGCAGTTATTCGGGACAGGGGGAAGGCTACACCTTC. As protein: CASSYSGQGEGYTF.

The rearrangement joins TRBV6-1 to TRBJ2-7, with TRBD1 identical over 7 bases. J gave up 4 bases and V 1 base, and 13 bases lay outside the gene matches. The germline gives CDR1 MNHNS, CDR2 SASEGT. CDR3 length: 17 amino acids. The CDR3 DNA is TGTGCCAGCAGTGAAGGCGTGCCCTTTACAGGGGCTTACGAGCAGTACTTC. This encodes CASSEGVPFTGAYEQYF.

This clone came up a few times. V and J are TRBV14 and TRBJ1-2; D remains unclear. Looked up from germline, CDR1 is SGHDN and CDR2 is FVKESK. V was shortened by 1 base and J by 1 base, with 4 bases between the two germline ends. CDR3 length: 13 residues. The DNA for the CDR3 is TGTGCCAGCAGCCAAGTCCATAACTATGGCTACACCTTC. Its translation is CASSQVHNYGYTF.

The rearrangement uses TRBV4-1 and TRBJ1-3; TRBD1 matches at 7 bases. J lost 8 bases, V lost 5 bases, and 6 bases had no gene match. CDR3 size: 13 residues. Per germline, CDR1 MGHRA and CDR2 YSYEKL. CDR3 sequence (DNA): TGCGCCAGCAGCTCACCCGACAGGGACACCATATATTTT. This gives the protein CASSSPDRDTIYF.